The 16 T cell receptor beta chains in this list originate from one sample, sequenced in a study of T cell repertoires in cytomegalovirus infection. One entry per CDR3 protein, called by TCRdb with MiXCR from the reads. The table includes fewer than 650,000 distinct CDR3 sequences, about 39% detected once. These receptors have no known antigen. Sequenced here: cultured PBMCs, sampled from culture after CMV antigen stimulation. These receptors came from a human donor in good health (CMV status not recorded). Some clones in this sample may be carry-over from other donors' samples.

This clonotype was found a few times. V is TRBV7-2 and J is TRBJ1-1; D unclear. With 2 bases removed from V and 2 bases from J, the gap between germline ends came to 9 bases. This CDR3 comprises 14 residues. Germline values: CDR1 SGHTA, CDR2 FQGNSA. CDR3 protein: CASSLRLLNTEAFF. The DNA for the CDR3 is TGTGCCAGCAGCTTACGACTACTCAACACTGAAGCTTTCTTT.

In this sample, this clonotype turned up once. The chain carries TRBV7-2 and TRBJ1-5; D might be TRBD1 (5 bases). Germline CDR1 reads SGHTA; CDR2 reads FQGNSA. This CDR3 is 15 amino acids long. Trimming removed 5 bases from V and 0 bases from J, with 11 bases in between. CDR3 loop: CASSPRQYSNQPQHF. The CDR3 DNA reads as TGTGCCAGCAGCCCTCGACAGTATAGCAATCAGCCCCAGCATTTT.

In its sample, this clonotype was seen once. The rearrangement uses TRBV7-6 and TRBJ1-4; D is possibly TRBD1 (6 bases). Between the trimmed V and J ends, which lost 3 bases and 6 bases, there was a span of 14 bases. This CDR3 has 15 amino acids. The germline CDR1 and CDR2 sequences are SGHVS and FNYEAQ. DNA for the CDR3: TGTGCCAGCAGCTTCCAAGGACAGCCCCATGAAAAACTGTTTTTT. As protein: CASSFQGQPHEKLFF.

This clonotype was seen more than once but under ten times. The gene calls are TRBV6-2 or TRBV6-3 and TRBJ2-3; D not resolved. Trimming took 0 bases from V and 4 from J, leaving 17 bases between them. Germline V CDR1 and CDR2: MNHEY, SVGEGT. The CDR3 loop spans 17 amino acids. The CDR3 is CASSYSKWLFGADTQYF. CDR3 sequence (DNA): TGTGCCAGCAGTTACTCGAAGTGGCTCTTCGGAGCAGATACGCAGTATTTT.

V usage is TRBV5-6 and J usage is TRBJ1-1; TRBD1 matches 8 bases. V dropped 0 bases and J dropped 11; count of bases not matched to a gene: 18. Germline V gene data show CDR1 as SGHDT and CDR2 as YYEEEE. This CDR3 region has 17 residues. The CDR3 loop reads CASSLEGTGSIHPRAFF. CDR3 DNA: TGTGCCAGCAGCTTGGAAGGGACAGGTTCCATCCATCCTCGGGCTTTCTTT. The full variable domain, with the rest looked up from reference TRBV5-6 and TRBJ1-1, is DAGVTQSPTHLIKTRGQQVTLRCSPKSGHDTVSWYQQALGQGPQFIFQYYEEEERQRGNFPDRFSGHQFPNYSSELNVNALLLGDSALYLCASSLEGTGSIHPRAFFGQGTRLTVV.

This clonotype was seen a handful of times. The rearrangement uses TRBV12-3 or TRBV12-4 and TRBJ2-2, with D unclear. The V end was cut by 3 bases, the J end by 3 bases, with 8 bases between. This CDR3 spans 14 amino acids. The DNA for the CDR3 is TGTGCCAGCAGTTTTTCTATGTACACCGGGGAGCTGTTTTTT. Encoded protein: CASSFSMYTGELFF.

The rearrangement joins TRBV3-1 to TRBJ1-5; 8 nucleotides agree with TRBD1. V lost 0 bases, J lost 7 bases, and 8 bases stayed unmatched. Germline V lookup: CDR1 LGHDT, CDR2 YNNKEL (reference sequence). The CDR3 totals 16 residues. CDR3 nucleotides: TGTGCCAGCAGCCAAGATCAACAGGGGGGAAACCAGCCCCAGCATTTT. Translation: CASSQDQQGGNQPQHF.

V and J are TRBV7-2 and TRBJ2-3, with 12 nucleotides matching TRBD2. The CDR3 runs to 15 residues. The germline V gene has CDR1 SGHTA and CDR2 FQGNSA. V was pared by 1 base and J by 11 bases, with 7 bases of the junction left unmatched. The CDR3 nucleotides are TGTGCCAGCAGCTTAGGTCTAGCGGGGGGGGTGAAGCAGTATTTT. It specifies CASSLGLAGGVKQYF.

Comments on this clonotype: Since a much larger clone is just one base distant, this may be a read error. This chain uses TRBV7-2 with TRBJ1-2; weak D call: TRBD1 (6 bases). Germline CDR1 reads SGHTA; CDR2 reads FQGNSA. This CDR3 contains 15 residues. The CDR3 protein is CASSSRWAGGYGYNF. The CDR3 DNA reads TGTGCCAGCAGCTCAAGGTGGGCTGGGGGCTATGGCTACAACTTC.

The CDR3 region is CAISERKHGEAFF. The CDR3 bases are TGTGCCATCAGTGAAAGGAAGCACGGTGAAGCTTTCTTT. The chain is built from TRBV10-3 and TRBJ1-1; no reliable D call. The CDR3 runs to 13 residues. Trimming left V 3 bases short and J 7 bases short, with 12 bases between. The germline gives CDR1 ENHRY, CDR2 SYGVKD.

The CDR3, as DNA: TGTGCCAGCCAACCGGCGCTCCGAGATACGCAGTATTTT. Its protein is CASQPALRDTQYF. This rearrangement joins TRBV6-2 or TRBV6-3 to TRBJ2-3; no definite D call. The CDR3 extends over 13 amino acids. CDR1 MNHEY and CDR2 SVGEGT come from the germline V gene. V lost 8 bases and J 5 bases, leaving 14 bases between the germline ends.

This clonotype was detected only a few times. The chain carries TRBV15 and TRBJ2-6; no clear D. The CDR3 spans 16 residues. The germline gives CDR1 LNHNV, CDR2 YYDKDF (reference sequence). The ends were cut back, 1 base at V and 0 bases at J, with 7 bases in the middle. CDR3 sequence: CATSRGPSSGANVLTF. CDR3 in DNA: TGTGCCACCAGCAGAGGCCCGAGCTCTGGGGCCAACGTCCTGACTTTC. The full variable domain, rest sourced from reference TRBV15 and TRBJ2-6, is DAMVIQNPRYQVTQFGKPVTLSCSQTLNHNVMYWYQQKSSQAPKLLFHYYDKDFNNEADTPDNFQSRRPNTSFCFLDIRSPGLGDTAMYLCATSRGPSSGANVLTFGAGSRLTVL.

This clonotype was seen at least ten times. This sequence joins TRBV7-2 and TRBJ2-5; perhaps TRBD1 as D (6 bases). Per the germline V gene, CDR1 is SGHTA and CDR2 is FQGNSA. V was clipped by 5 bases and J by 5 bases, with 9 bases between them. The length of the CDR3 is 12 residues. The CDR3 sequence: CASSHRAETQYF. The CDR3 DNA reads as TGTGCCAGCAGCCACAGGGCGGAGACCCAGTACTTC.

This clonotype was found once. The chain has TRBV18 and TRBJ1-6; 11 nucleotides align to TRBD1. Trimming took 3 bases from V and 9 from J; bases not matched to a gene: 7. Germline CDR1 is KGHSH and CDR2 is LQKENI. The CDR3 extends over 16 amino acids. In DNA, the CDR3 is TGTGCCAGCTCACCGGTCCCCGGGACAGGGGGTTCACCCCTCCACTTT. Protein sequence: CASSPVPGTGGSPLHF.

The chain uses TRBV6-4 and TRBJ1-5; D is uncertain. This CDR3 has 14 residues. The ends were cut back, 9 bases at V and 4 bases at J, with 16 bases in the middle. The V gene's germline CDR1 is MRHNA and CDR2 SNTAGT. Written as DNA, the CDR3 is TGTGCCAGTTTGTCCGGGAGTGATAATCAGCCCCAGCATTTT. Translation gives CASLSGSDNQPQHF.

This clonotype has a handful of counts. A read error may account for a junction end that differs from germline. This rearrangement joins TRBV11-3 to TRBJ2-1; D is uncertain. The CDR3 loop spans 15 amino acids. Germline CDR1 reads SGHNT; CDR2 reads YENEEA. The CDR3 region has the DNA TGTGCCAGCAGCCTAGACACCAGCTCCTACAATGAGCAGTTCTTC. It yields the protein CASSLDTSSYNEQFF.